Listed below are T cell receptor beta chains from one sample, sequenced in a study of Tregs in tolerant kidney transplant recipients. Using immunoSEQ multiplex PCR, the repertoire was profiled, and TCRdb retains in-frame clones only, with some absent. The repertoire includes tens of thousands of clones, about four fifths of them detected once, and approximately 4% sits in the top ten. The sequenced material came from CD4+ T cells from blood. The receptors originated from a human donor in good health. CDR3s include the opening cysteine and the closing phenylalanine or tryptophan. The D gene is left open where the match is weak. Expanded clones are given a class, and other clones once, few, many or no size at all.

J: TRBJ2-3
size: .
D: TRBD2
V: TRBV30
CDR3: CAWSLAVDTDTQYF
DNA: TGTGCCTGGAGTCTAGCGGTTGACACAGATACGCAGTATTTT

J: TRBJ2-2
size: .
D: .
V: TRBV9
CDR3: CASSVSGDTGELFF
DNA: TGTGCCAGCAGCGTATCGGGGGACACCGGGGAGCTGTTTTTT

J: TRBJ1-1
size: once
D: .
V: TRBV11-3
CDR3: CASSTTGRIEAFF
DNA: TGTGCCAGCAGCACGACCGGACGGATTGAAGCTTTCTTT

J: TRBJ2-7
size: .
D: .
V: TRBV30
CDR3: CAWSVKVGLSYYEQYF
DNA: TGTGCCTGGAGTGTAAAAGTAGGACTATCATACTACGAGCAGTACTTC

J: TRBJ2-7
size: .
D: TRBD1
V: TRBV7-2
CDR3: CASSLVGTGGSFMHF
DNA: TGTGCCAGCAGCTTAGTCGGGACAGGGGGCTCTTTCATGCACTTC

J: TRBJ1-5
size: .
D: .
V: TRBV11-1
CDR3: CASSTGNVNQPQHF
DNA: TGTGCCAGCAGCACAGGGAATGTCAATCAGCCCCAGCATTTT

J: TRBJ2-2
size: few
D: TRBD1
V: TRBV6-6
CDR3: CASSKDRETGELFF
DNA: TGTGCCAGCAGTAAAGACAGGGAAACCGGGGAGCTGTTTTTT

J: TRBJ2-1
size: .
D: TRBD2
V: TRBV13
CDR3: CASSLVGPSGGIGSYNEQFF
DNA: TGTGCCAGCAGCTTAGTGGGGCCTAGCGGGGGGATCGGCTCCTACAATGAGCAGTTCTTC

J: TRBJ1-2
size: .
D: .
V: TRBV6-1
CDR3: CASSANKRGYTF
DNA: TGTGCCAGCAGTGCCAACAAGAGGGGCTACACCTTC

J: TRBJ1-2
size: .
D: .
V: TRBV30
CDR3: CAWSASAYGYTF
DNA: TGTGCCTGGAGTGCGTCCGCCTATGGCTACACCTTC

J: TRBJ1-2
size: .
D: .
V: TRBV10-3
CDR3: CATSTGRGDYGYTF
DNA: TGTGCCACCTCAACAGGCCGGGGGGACTATGGCTACACCTTC

J: TRBJ1-2
size: once
D: TRBD1
V: TRBV19
CDR3: CASSGQGARGYTF
DNA: TGTGCCAGTTCGGGACAGGGGGCTCGTGGCTACACCTTC

J: TRBJ2-2
size: once
D: .
V: TRBV5-4
CDR3: CASSKTGNTGELFF
DNA: TGTGCCAGCAGCAAGACAGGGAACACCGGGGAGCTGTTTTTT

J: TRBJ2-3
size: .
D: .
V: TRBV4-3
CDR3: CASSYRPGSPTDTQYF
DNA: TGCGCCAGCAGCTACCGACCGGGATCACCCACAGATACGCAGTATTTT

J: TRBJ1-5
size: .
D: .
V: TRBV7-2
CDR3: CASSLGGFSNQPQHF
DNA: TGTGCCAGCAGCTTAGGCGGATTTAGCAATCAGCCCCAGCATTTT

J: TRBJ1-1
size: once
D: TRBD1
V: TRBV19
CDR3: CASSLSGQGWTEAFF
DNA: TGTGCCAGTAGTCTCTCGGGACAGGGCTGGACTGAAGCTTTCTTT

J: TRBJ1-5
size: .
D: .
V: TRBV10-3
CDR3: CATNNRDSGQPQHF
DNA: TGTGCCACCAATAATAGGGATTCCGGTCAGCCCCAGCATTTT

J: TRBJ2-3
size: .
D: TRBD2
V: TRBV19
CDR3: CASSTPLGLAGADTQYF
DNA: TGTGCCAGTAGTACGCCACTGGGACTAGCGGGAGCAGATACGCAGTATTTT

J: TRBJ2-3
size: .
D: .
V: TRBV5-5
CDR3: CASNPILTGDTQYF
DNA: TGTGCCAGCAATCCGATCCTCACGGGAGATACGCAGTATTTT

J: TRBJ1-2
size: few
D: .
V: TRBV18
CDR3: CASSPADPAGYTF
DNA: TGTGCCAGCTCACCGGCGGACCCCGCTGGCTACACCTTC

J: TRBJ2-1
size: .
D: .
V: TRBV6-6
CDR3: CATGRSVKQFF
DNA: TGTGCCACCGGTCGTTCGGTAAAGCAGTTCTTC

J: TRBJ2-2
size: .
D: .
V: TRBV5-1
CDR3: CASSFSADTGELFF
DNA: TGCGCCAGCAGCTTCTCCGCGGACACCGGGGAGCTGTTTTTT

J: TRBJ1-1
size: few
D: TRBD1
V: TRBV2
CDR3: CASLQGEYTEAFF
DNA: TGTGCCAGTCTTCAGGGGGAATACACTGAAGCTTTCTTT

J: TRBJ2-7
size: .
D: .
V: TRBV7-9
CDR3: CASSPPGQIGQYF
DNA: TGTGCCAGCAGCCCGCCAGGCCAGATAGGGCAGTACTTC

J: TRBJ2-7
size: .
D: .
V: TRBV6-1
CDR3: CASSRDKAYEQYF
DNA: TGTGCCAGCAGCCGGGACAAGGCCTACGAGCAGTACTTC

J: TRBJ2-1
size: .
D: .
V: TRBV15
CDR3: CATSRDGGPNEQFF
DNA: TGTGCCACCAGTCGTGACGGGGGTCCGAATGAGCAGTTCTTC

J: TRBJ1-3
size: .
D: .
V: TRBV25-1
CDR3: CASSDAADSGNTIYF
DNA: TGTGCCAGCAGTGATGCCGCGGACTCTGGAAACACCATATATTTT

J: TRBJ1-2
size: .
D: .
V: TRBV23-1
CDR3: CASSQSDLYGYTF
DNA: TGCGCCAGCAGTCAATCGGACCTCTATGGCTACACCTTC

J: TRBJ2-3
size: .
D: .
V: TRBV7-4
CDR3: CVSSHTSSSTDTQYF
DNA: TGTGTCAGCAGCCACACTTCAAGCAGCACAGATACGCAGTATTTT

J: TRBJ1-1
size: .
D: .
V: TRBV19
CDR3: CATDRRGSDTEAFF
DNA: TGTGCCACCGACAGGAGGGGATCGGACACTGAAGCTTTCTTT

J: TRBJ2-7
size: .
D: TRBD2
V: TRBV4-2
CDR3: CASSHLAGDTSYEQYF
DNA: TGTGCCAGCAGCCACCTAGCGGGTGACACCTCCTACGAGCAGTACTTC

J: TRBJ2-4
size: once
D: TRBD2
V: TRBV7-8
CDR3: CASSLKRLAGERGAKNIQYF
DNA: TGTGCCAGCAGCTTAAAGAGACTAGCGGGAGAGAGGGGGGCCAAAAACATTCAGTACTTC

J: TRBJ2-3
size: .
D: .
V: TRBV9
CDR3: CASSLGTGLDTQYF
DNA: TGTGCCAGCAGCCTAGGGACTGGGTTGGATACGCAGTATTTT

J: TRBJ1-2
size: few
D: TRBD1
V: TRBV10-1
CDR3: CASSPGQGAYGYTF
DNA: TGCGCCAGCAGTCCCGGACAGGGGGCCTATGGCTACACCTTC

J: TRBJ1-6
size: .
D: .
V: TRBV14
CDR3: CASSPRLGGFTSPLHF
DNA: TGTGCCAGCAGCCCCCGTTTGGGGGGTTTCACTTCACCCCTCCACTTT

J: TRBJ2-1
size: .
D: TRBD2
V: TRBV18
CDR3: CASSIAGGPQVEQFF
DNA: TGTGCCAGCTCAATAGCGGGAGGCCCGCAAGTTGAGCAGTTCTTC

J: TRBJ2-2
size: .
D: .
V: TRBV27
CDR3: CASSSLTGLSTGELFF
DNA: TGTGCCAGCAGTTCCCTAACAGGTTTATCCACCGGGGAGCTGTTTTTT

J: TRBJ2-5
size: .
D: TRBD2
V: TRBV13
CDR3: CASSLALAGGPRSSPPLQETQYF
DNA: TGTGCCAGCAGCTTAGCACTAGCGGGAGGGCCTCGTTCCTCCCCCCCACTTCAAGAGACCCAGTACTTC

J: TRBJ2-3
size: .
D: TRBD1
V: TRBV6-5
CDR3: CASSGQGTDTQYF
DNA: TGTGCCAGCAGTGGACAGGGTACAGATACGCAGTATTTT

J: TRBJ2-3
size: .
D: .
V: TRBV5-1
CDR3: CASSLEGSTDTQYF
DNA: TGCGCCAGCAGCTTGGAGGGGAGCACAGATACGCAGTATTTT

J: TRBJ2-3
size: .
D: TRBD2
V: TRBV18
CDR3: CASSPIAGGPTSTDTQYF
DNA: TGTGCCAGCTCACCAATAGCGGGAGGCCCGACTAGCACAGATACGCAGTATTTT

J: TRBJ1-4
size: .
D: TRBD1
V: TRBV5-1
CDR3: CASSFLQKQGAREKLFF
DNA: TGCGCCAGCAGCTTCCTCCAGAAACAGGGGGCTAGGGAAAAACTGTTTTTT

J: TRBJ2-3
size: .
D: TRBD2
V: TRBV6-6
CDR3: CAIKAGGTDTQYF
DNA: TGTGCCATCAAAGCGGGGGGCACAGATACGCAGTATTTT

J: TRBJ2-2
size: .
D: .
V: TRBV7-3
CDR3: CASGLQTGELFF
DNA: TGTGCCAGCGGACTCCAAACCGGGGAGCTGTTTTTT